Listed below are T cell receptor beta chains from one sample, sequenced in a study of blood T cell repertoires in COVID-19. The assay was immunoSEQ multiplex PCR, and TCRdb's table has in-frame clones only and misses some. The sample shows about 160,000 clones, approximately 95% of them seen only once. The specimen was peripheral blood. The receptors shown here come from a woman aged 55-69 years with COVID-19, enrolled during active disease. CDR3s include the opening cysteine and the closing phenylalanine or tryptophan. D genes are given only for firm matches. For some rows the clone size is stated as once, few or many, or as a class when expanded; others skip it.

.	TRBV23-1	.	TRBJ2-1	CASSQSARGSSFYEQFF	TGCGCCAGCAGTCAATCAGCGAGGGGGAGTTCGTTTTATGAGCAGTTCTTC
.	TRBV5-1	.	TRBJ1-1	CASSLRGYGNTEAFF	TGCGCCAGCAGCTTGCGAGGGTATGGGAACACTGAAGCTTTCTTT
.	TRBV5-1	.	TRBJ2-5	CASSLNGAETQYF	TGCGCCAGCAGCTTGAATGGGGCAGAGACCCAGTACTTC
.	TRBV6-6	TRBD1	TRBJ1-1	CASSFGQGYTEAFF	TGTGCCAGCAGCTTCGGACAGGGATACACTGAAGCTTTCTTT
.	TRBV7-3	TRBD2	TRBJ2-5	CASSFGLAGGEETQYF	TGTGCCAGCAGCTTCGGACTAGCGGGGGGTGAAGAGACCCAGTACTTC
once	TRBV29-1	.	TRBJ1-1	CSVKPGGGANTEAFF	TGCAGCGTCAAGCCCGGCGGGGGGGCGAACACTGAAGCTTTCTTT
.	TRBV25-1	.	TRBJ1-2	CASSEYWEDGYTF	TGTGCCAGCAGTGAATATTGGGAGGACGGCTACACCTTC
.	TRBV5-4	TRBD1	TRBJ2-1	CASSFDRGYNEQFF	TGTGCCAGCAGCTTCGACAGGGGGTACAATGAGCAGTTCTTC
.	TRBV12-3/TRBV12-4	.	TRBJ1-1	CASSRDTRAFF	TGTGCCAGCAGCCGGGACACTAGGGCTTTCTTT
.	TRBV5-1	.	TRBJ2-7	CASSPGHIYEQYF	TGCGCCAGCAGCCCCGGACATATCTACGAGCAGTACTTC
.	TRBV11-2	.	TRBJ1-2	CASTSWTAVTGNYGYTF	TGTGCCAGCACGTCCTGGACAGCGGTGACCGGGAACTATGGCTACACCTTC
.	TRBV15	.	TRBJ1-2	CATSRDPVSHYGYTF	TGTGCCACCAGCAGAGACCCTGTAAGCCACTATGGCTACACCTTC
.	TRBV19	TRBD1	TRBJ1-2	CASSTRTGQGYTF	TGTGCCAGTAGTACCCGGACAGGTCAGGGCTACACCTTC
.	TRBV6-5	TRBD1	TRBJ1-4	CASRYHRQGSKLFF	TGTGCCAGCCGATACCACCGACAGGGTTCAAAACTGTTTTTT
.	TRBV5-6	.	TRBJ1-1	CASSLTARGEAFF	TGTGCCAGCAGCTTGACGGCGCGCGGTGAAGCTTTCTTT
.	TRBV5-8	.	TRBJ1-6	CASSLGQESSPLHF	TGTGCCAGCAGTCTGGGGCAGGAGAGTTCACCCCTCCACTTT
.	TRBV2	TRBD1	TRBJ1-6	CASRGGTGGINSPLHF	TGTGCCAGCAGGGGTGGGACAGGTGGAATTAATTCACCCCTCCACTTT
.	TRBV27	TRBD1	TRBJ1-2	CASSRTGDGYTF	TGTGCCAGCAGTAGGACAGGGGACGGCTACACCTTC
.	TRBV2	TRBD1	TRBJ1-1	CASSEATGGYTEAFF	TGTGCCAGCAGTGAAGCAACAGGGGGATACACTGAAGCTTTCTTT
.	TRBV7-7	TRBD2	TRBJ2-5	CASSSARLSGGRETQYF	TGTGCTAGCAGCTCCGCCCGACTAAGCGGGGGCCGGGAGACCCAGTACTTC
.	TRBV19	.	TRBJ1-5	CASRGGNSNQPQHF	TGTGCCAGTAGAGGAGGGAATAGCAATCAGCCCCAGCATTTT
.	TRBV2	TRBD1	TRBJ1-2	CASKGGDYGYTF	TGTGCCAGCAAAGGGGGCGACTATGGCTACACCTTC
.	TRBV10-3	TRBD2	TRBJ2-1	CAARASDGGGSYNEQFF	TGTGCCGCCAGGGCTTCGGACGGGGGGGGCTCCTACAATGAGCAGTTCTTC
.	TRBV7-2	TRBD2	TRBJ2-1	CASSLGLAGSYNEQFF	TGTGCCAGCAGCTTAGGACTAGCGGGGAGCTACAATGAGCAGTTCTTC
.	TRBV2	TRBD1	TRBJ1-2	CASRARTGGYGYTF	TGTGCCAGCAGGGCCCGGACAGGGGGCTATGGCTACACCTTC
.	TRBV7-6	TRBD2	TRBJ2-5	CASSLISGGALFETQYF	TGTGCCAGCAGCTTAATAAGCGGGGGGGCCTTATTCGAGACCCAGTACTTC
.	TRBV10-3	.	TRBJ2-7	CAISDKTYEQYF	TGTGCCATCAGTGATAAAACCTACGAGCAGTACTTC
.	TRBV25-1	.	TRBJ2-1	CASRDSGIEQFF	TGCGCCAGCAGGGACAGCGGGATTGAGCAGTTCTTC
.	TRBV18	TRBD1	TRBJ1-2	CASSSRQGSTYGYTF	TGTGCCAGCTCATCCCGACAGGGGAGCACCTATGGCTACACCTTC
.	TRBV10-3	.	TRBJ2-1	CAISDGNNEQFF	TGTGCCATCTCCGACGGGAACAATGAGCAGTTCTTC
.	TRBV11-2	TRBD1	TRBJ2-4	CASSLDSRGQGIQYF	TGTGCCAGCAGCTTAGATTCGAGGGGGCAGGGCATTCAGTACTTC
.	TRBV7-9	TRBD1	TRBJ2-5	CASSRGDSLQETQYF	TGTGCCAGCAGCCGTGGGGACAGCCTACAAGAGACCCAGTACTTC
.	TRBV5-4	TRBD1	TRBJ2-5	CASSGGTGGFQETQYF	TGTGCCAGCAGCGGTGGGACAGGAGGGTTTCAAGAGACCCAGTACTTC
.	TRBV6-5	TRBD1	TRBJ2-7	CASRLGTGGIYEQYF	TGTGCCAGCAGACTCGGGACAGGGGGCATTTACGAGCAGTACTTC
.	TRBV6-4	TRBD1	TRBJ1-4	CASSTTGGEANEKLFF	TGTGCCAGCAGCACAACAGGGGGCGAAGCTAATGAAAAACTGTTTTTT
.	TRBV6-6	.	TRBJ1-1	CASSYRQGSTEAFF	TGTGCCAGCAGTTACAGGCAGGGGTCCACTGAAGCTTTCTTT
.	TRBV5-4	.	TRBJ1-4	CASSSKQGSNEKLFF	TGTGCCAGCAGCTCAAAGCAGGGATCTAATGAAAAACTGTTTTTT
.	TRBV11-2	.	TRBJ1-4	CASTLTGLEKLFF	TGTGCCAGCACCCTGACAGGTCTCGAAAAACTGTTTTTT
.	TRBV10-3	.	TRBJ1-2	CAISDSNYGYTF	TGTGCCATCAGTGACAGTAACTATGGCTACACCTTC
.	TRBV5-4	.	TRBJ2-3	CASSLSGGSTDTQYF	TGTGCCAGCAGCTTGTCGGGGGGCAGCACAGATACGCAGTATTTT
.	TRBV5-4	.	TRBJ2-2	CASSSRQSQASSGELFF	TGTGCCAGCAGCTCGAGACAGTCACAGGCCTCCTCCGGGGAGCTGTTTTTT
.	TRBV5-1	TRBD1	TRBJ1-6	CASSPGTGFPRPLHF	TGCGCCAGCAGCCCCGGGACAGGGTTTCCTAGACCCCTCCACTTT
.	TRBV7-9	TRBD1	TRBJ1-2	CASSSPGQGAGYGYTF	TGTGCCAGCAGCTCCCCCGGACAGGGGGCGGGCTATGGCTACACCTTC
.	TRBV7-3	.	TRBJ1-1	CASSLSEGTEAFF	TGTGCCAGCAGCTTATCCGAGGGCACTGAAGCTTTCTTT